This T cell receptor (beta chain) came from a study of shared clonotypes between healthy human individuals. CDR1 and CDR2 (germline): SEHNR, FQNEAQ (reference sequence). Trimming stripped 11 bases from V and 7 bases from J, with 15 bases between. This CDR3 has 12 residues. Measured with immunoSEQ multiplex PCR; TCRdb has only the in-frame clones, and not every one. The sample lists more than 1.2 million clones; 98% were seen once. The chain combines TRBV7-9 with TRBJ1-3, with D possibly TRBD1 on 5 matching bases. Sequencing was carried out using naive CD4+ T cells sorted from blood. Specified subset: CD45RA+ positively selected. The sequence was collected from a man aged 25-45 years in good health. CDR3 DNA sequence: TGTGCCGCGGGGGATCCGGGTAACACCATATATTTT. Protein sequence: CAAGDPGNTIYF.